Below, 10 T cell receptor beta chains from the same sample are listed, as sequenced in a study of blood T cell repertoires in COVID-19. Produced via immunoSEQ multiplex PCR; TCRdb's table is partial and in-frame only. Of around 210,000 clones in the sample, 80% to 90% are singletons; the top ten hold 7.5% to 10%. The sample was PBMCs or T cells enriched from blood (not recorded which). The origin of the receptors is a young woman who had recovered from COVID-19.

This chain joins TRBV11-2 and TRBJ1-2; 12 bases are a match to TRBD1. This CDR3 is 16 amino acids long. Germline V gives CDR1 SGHAT, CDR2 FQNNGV. Losses at the gene ends were 3 bases for V and 8 bases for J; bases not matched to a gene: 10. The CDR3 is CASSFNPGQGAWGYTF. CDR3 DNA: TGTGCCAGCAGCTTTAACCCGGGACAGGGGGCGTGGGGCTACACCTTC.

The J gene is TRBJ2-1, the V gene TRBV19; 7 nucleotides agree with TRBD2. The V gene end was trimmed by 6 bases and the J gene end by 8 bases; junction bases not matched to a gene: 13. Looked up from germline, CDR1 is LNHDA and CDR2 is SQIVND (reference sequence). This CDR3 has 15 residues. As DNA, the CDR3 is TGTGCCAGTAGAAAAGCGGGGCCGGAAGTCGATGAGCAGTTCTTC. Encoded protein: CASRKAGPEVDEQFF.

CDR3 residues: CASSVTTSGGQETQYF. The CDR3 bases are TGTGCCAGCAGCGTAACTACTAGCGGGGGGCAAGAGACCCAGTACTTC. J is TRBJ2-5 and V is TRBV9; 12 bases align to TRBD2. CDR1 is SGDLS, CDR2 YYNGEE, per germline. V trimming: 1 base; J trimming: 2 bases; junction bases outside the gene matches: 3. The CDR3 is 16 residues long.

The rearrangement joins TRBV12-3 or TRBV12-4 to TRBJ2-3; D is uncertain. This CDR3 comprises 11 residues. The V end lost 3 bases, the J end lost 5 bases, and 3 bases lay between the germline ends. The CDR3 nucleotides read TGTGCCAGCAGTTTCAGAGATACGCAGTATTTT. Amino acids: CASSFRDTQYF.

The chain has TRBV12-3 or TRBV12-4 and TRBJ1-1; 8 bases align to TRBD1. CDR3 length: 13 amino acids. V gave up 5 bases and J gave up 5 bases; unmatched junction bases: 4. The CDR3 DNA reads as TGTGCCAGCAGTCAGACAGGGGTGACTGAAGCTTTCTTT. This codes for CASSQTGVTEAFF.

The chain has TRBV23-1 and TRBJ1-3; D is unclear. TRBV23-1 is an ORF, with its function uncertain. The CDR3 covers 13 residues. V was cut by 0 bases and J by 4 bases, with 4 bases left in between. CDR3 coding DNA: TGCGCCAGCAGTCAATCTCGGGGAAACACCATATATTTT. Translated: CASSQSRGNTIYF.

This chain uses TRBV7-3 with TRBJ1-1; perhaps TRBD1 as D (5 bases). V gave up 5 bases and J gave up 1 base, with 8 bases separating them. This CDR3 has 13 amino acids. Looked up from germline, CDR1 is SGHTA and CDR2 is FQGTGA. The CDR3 DNA sequence: TGTGCCAGCAGCGTCGACAGGAACACTGAAGCTTTCTTT. Amino acid sequence: CASSVDRNTEAFF. Combining the CDR3 with reference TRBV7-3 and TRBJ1-1 gives the whole variable domain GAGVSQTPSNKVTEKGKYVELRCDPISGHTALYWYRQSLGQGPEFLIYFQGTGAADDSGLPNDRFFAVRPEGSVSTLKIQRTERGDSAVYLCASSVDRNTEAFFGQGTRLTVV.

The gene calls are TRBV20-1 and TRBJ1-1; D gene ambiguous. The CDR3 loop spans 9 amino acids. The germline V gene encodes CDR1 DFQATT and CDR2 SNEGSKA (reference sequence). V shed 6 bases and J shed 6 bases, with 5 bases lying between them. This chain's CDR3 is CSARAEAFF. The CDR3 coding sequence is TGCAGTGCCCGCGCTGAAGCTTTCTTT.

This clone was detected only once. This chain uses TRBV19 with TRBJ1-1; D might be TRBD1 (6 bases). Germline V gives CDR1 LNHDA, CDR2 SQIVND (reference sequence). This CDR3 is 14 amino acids long. Trimming took off 4 bases at V and 4 bases at J, with 13 bases between the two ends. Written as DNA, the CDR3 is TGTGCCAGTAGTAGTAGGGAGGGGGTCACTGAAGCTTTCTTT. The encoded protein is CASSSREGVTEAFF.

This chain connects TRBV12-5 to TRBJ2-1, with TRBD1 as a possible D gene (6 bases). Germline V gene data show CDR1 as LGHNT and CDR2 as FRNRAP. Trimming removed 3 bases from V and 8 bases from J, with 14 bases in between. This CDR3 region has 14 residues. The CDR3 nucleotides are TGTGCTAGTGGTTTTTACGACAGGAGCGATGAGCAGTTCTTC. Its protein product is CASGFYDRSDEQFF.